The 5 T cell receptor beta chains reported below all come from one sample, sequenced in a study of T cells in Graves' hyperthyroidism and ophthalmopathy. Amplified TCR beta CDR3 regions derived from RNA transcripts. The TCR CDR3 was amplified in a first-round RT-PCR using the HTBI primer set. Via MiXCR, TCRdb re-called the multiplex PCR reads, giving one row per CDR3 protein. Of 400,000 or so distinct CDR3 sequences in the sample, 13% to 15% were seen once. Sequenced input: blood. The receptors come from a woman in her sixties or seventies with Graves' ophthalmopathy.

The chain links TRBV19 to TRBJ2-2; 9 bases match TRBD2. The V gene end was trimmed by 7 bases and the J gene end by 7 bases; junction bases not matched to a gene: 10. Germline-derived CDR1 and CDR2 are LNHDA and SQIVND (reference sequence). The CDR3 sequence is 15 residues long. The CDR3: CASTEGGGGYGELFF. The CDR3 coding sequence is TGTGCCAGTACCGAAGGCGGGGGGGGGTACGGGGAGCTGTTTTTT.

For the CDR3, the DNA is TGTGCCAGCAGCTTAGGATTGTCGGAGGTCACAGATACGCAGTATTTT. This encodes CASSLGLSEVTDTQYF. This chain joins TRBV7-9 and TRBJ2-3; D possibly corresponds to TRBD2 (5 bases). The CDR3 is 16 residues long. V was shortened by 1 base and J by 2 bases, with 13 bases between the two germline ends. Germline V lookup: CDR1 SEHNR, CDR2 FQNEAQ (reference sequence). The full variable domain, with the rest looked up from reference TRBV7-9 and TRBJ2-3, is DTGVSQNPRHKITKRGQNVTFRCDPISEHNRLYWYRQTLGQGPEFLTYFQNEAQLEKSRLLSDRFSAERPKGSFSTLEIQRTEQGDSAMYLCASSLGLSEVTDTQYFGPGTRLTVL.

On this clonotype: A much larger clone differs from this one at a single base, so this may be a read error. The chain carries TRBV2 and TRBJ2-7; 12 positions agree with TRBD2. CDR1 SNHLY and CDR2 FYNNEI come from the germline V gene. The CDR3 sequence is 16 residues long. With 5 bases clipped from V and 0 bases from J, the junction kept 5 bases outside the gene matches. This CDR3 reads CASSHQTSGGSYEQYF. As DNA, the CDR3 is TGTGCCAGCAGTCATCAGACTAGCGGGGGCTCCTACGAGCAGTACTTC.

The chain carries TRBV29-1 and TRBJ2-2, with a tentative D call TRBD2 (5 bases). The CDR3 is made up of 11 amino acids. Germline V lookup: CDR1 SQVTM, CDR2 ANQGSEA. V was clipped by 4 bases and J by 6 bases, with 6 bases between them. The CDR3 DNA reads TGCAGCGTTGGGGGAGCCGGGGAGCTGTTTTTT. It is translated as CSVGGAGELFF.

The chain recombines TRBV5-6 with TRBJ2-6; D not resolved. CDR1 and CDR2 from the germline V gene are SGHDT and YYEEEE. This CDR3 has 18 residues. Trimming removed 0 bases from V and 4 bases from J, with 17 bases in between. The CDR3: CASSLVGWVLPGANVLTF. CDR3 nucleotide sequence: TGTGCCAGCAGCTTGGTGGGTTGGGTCCTCCCGGGGGCCAACGTCCTGACTTTC.